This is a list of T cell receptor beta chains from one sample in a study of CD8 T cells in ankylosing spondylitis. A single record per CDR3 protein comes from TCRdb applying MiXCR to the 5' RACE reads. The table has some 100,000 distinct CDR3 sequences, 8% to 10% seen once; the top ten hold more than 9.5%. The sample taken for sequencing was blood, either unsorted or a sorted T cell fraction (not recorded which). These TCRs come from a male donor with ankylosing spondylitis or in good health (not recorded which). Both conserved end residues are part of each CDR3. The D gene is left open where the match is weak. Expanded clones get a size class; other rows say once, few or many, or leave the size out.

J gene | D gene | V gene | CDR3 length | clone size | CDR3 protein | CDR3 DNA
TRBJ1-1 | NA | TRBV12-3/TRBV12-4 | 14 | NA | CASAKAGYLPEAFF | TGTGCCAGCGCAAAGGCCGGGTACTTACCTGAAGCTTTCTTT
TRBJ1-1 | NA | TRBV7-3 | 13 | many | CASSSQGRTEAFF | TGTGCCAGCAGCTCCCAGGGGAGGACTGAAGCTTTCTTT
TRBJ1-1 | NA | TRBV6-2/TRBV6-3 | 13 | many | CASSYLAGTEAFF | TGTGCCAGCAGTTACCTGGCGGGCACTGAAGCTTTCTTT
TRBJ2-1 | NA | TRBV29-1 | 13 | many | CSVSSQGPNEQFF | TGCAGCGTTAGCTCCCAGGGACCCAATGAGCAGTTCTTC
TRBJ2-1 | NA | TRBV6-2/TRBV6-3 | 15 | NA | CASNRTQASYNEQFF | TGTGCCAGCAACAGGACTCAAGCCTCCTACAATGAGCAGTTCTTC
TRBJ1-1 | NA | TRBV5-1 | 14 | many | CASSSFMGVSEAFF | TGCGCCAGCAGCTCGTTCATGGGGGTATCTGAAGCTTTCTTT
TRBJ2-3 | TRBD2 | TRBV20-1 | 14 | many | CSARGASGIDTQYF | TGCAGTGCTAGAGGGGCTAGCGGAATAGATACGCAGTATTTT
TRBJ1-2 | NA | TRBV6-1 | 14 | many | CAGETDGLYYGYTF | TGTGCCGGCGAGACGGACGGATTATACTATGGCTACACCTTC
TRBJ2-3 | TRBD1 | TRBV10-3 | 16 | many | CAISRQGQGTTDTQYF | TGTGCCATCAGTAGGCAAGGACAGGGGACCACAGATACGCAGTATTTT
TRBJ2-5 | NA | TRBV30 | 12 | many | CAWSVGQETQYF | TGTGCCTGGAGTGTAGGACAGGAGACCCAGTACTTC
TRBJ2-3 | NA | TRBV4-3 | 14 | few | CASSQGRNPDTQYF | TGCGCCAGCAGCCAGGGCCGGAACCCGGATACGCAGTATTTT
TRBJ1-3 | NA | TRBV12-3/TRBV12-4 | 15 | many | CASRITGTPGNTIYF | TGTGCCAGCAGAATAACCGGGACCCCCGGAAACACCATATATTTT
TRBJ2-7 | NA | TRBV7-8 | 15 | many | CASSLEGQRGYEQYF | TGTGCCAGCAGCTTGGAGGGACAGCGAGGTTACGAGCAGTACTTC
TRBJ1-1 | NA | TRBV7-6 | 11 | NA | CASSSTAEAEF | TGTGCCAGCAGCTCAACCGCCGAGGCAGAATTT
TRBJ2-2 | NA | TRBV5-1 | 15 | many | CASSLVVANTGELFF | TGCGCCAGCAGCTTGGTGGTGGCGAACACCGGGGAGCTGTTTTTT